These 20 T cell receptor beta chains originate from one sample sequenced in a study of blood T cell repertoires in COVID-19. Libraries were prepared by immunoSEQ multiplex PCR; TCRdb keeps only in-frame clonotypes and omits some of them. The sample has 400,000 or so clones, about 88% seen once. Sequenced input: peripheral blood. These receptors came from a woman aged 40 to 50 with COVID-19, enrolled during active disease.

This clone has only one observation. The chain's CDR3 is CASSLEPPRNYGYTF. Here the CDR3 DNA reads TGCGCCAGCAGCTTGGAACCCCCTCGGAACTATGGCTACACCTTC. This chain joins TRBV5-1 and TRBJ1-2, with D uncertain. This CDR3 is 15 amino acids long. CDR1 and CDR2 (germline): SGHRS, YFSETQ. Trimming shortened V by 0 bases and J by 2 bases, and 11 bases separated the two germline ends.

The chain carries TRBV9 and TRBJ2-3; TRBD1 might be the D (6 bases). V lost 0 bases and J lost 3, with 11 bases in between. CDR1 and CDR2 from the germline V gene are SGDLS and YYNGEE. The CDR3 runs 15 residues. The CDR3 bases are TGTGCCAGCAGCGTAGGGCTCCAGGGGACAGATACGCAGTATTTT. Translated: CASSVGLQGTDTQYF.

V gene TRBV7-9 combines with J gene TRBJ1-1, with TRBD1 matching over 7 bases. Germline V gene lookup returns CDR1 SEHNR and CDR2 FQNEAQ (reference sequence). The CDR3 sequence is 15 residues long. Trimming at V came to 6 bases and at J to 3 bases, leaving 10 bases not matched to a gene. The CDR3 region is CASRVTGDAHTEAFF. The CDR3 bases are TGTGCCAGCAGAGTAACAGGGGATGCACACACTGAAGCTTTCTTT.

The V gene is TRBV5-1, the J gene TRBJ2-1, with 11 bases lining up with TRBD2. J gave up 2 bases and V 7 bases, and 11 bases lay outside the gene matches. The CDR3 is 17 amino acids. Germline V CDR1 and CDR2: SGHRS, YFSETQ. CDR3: CASGGTSGYGPYNEQFF. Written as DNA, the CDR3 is TGCGCCAGCGGCGGGACTAGCGGTTATGGTCCCTACAATGAGCAGTTCTTC.

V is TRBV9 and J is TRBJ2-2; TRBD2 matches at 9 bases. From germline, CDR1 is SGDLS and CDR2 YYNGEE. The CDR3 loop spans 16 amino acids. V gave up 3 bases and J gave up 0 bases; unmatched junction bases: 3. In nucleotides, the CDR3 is TGTGCCAGCAGCGCGCTAGCGGGGTCGAACACCGGGGAGCTGTTTTTT. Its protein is CASSALAGSNTGELFF.

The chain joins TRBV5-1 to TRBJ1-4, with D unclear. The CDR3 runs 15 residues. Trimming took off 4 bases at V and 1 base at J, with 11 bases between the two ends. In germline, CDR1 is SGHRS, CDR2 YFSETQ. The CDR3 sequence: CASSIDIGTNEKLFF. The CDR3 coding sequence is TGCGCCAGCAGCATCGACATCGGAACTAATGAAAAACTGTTTTTT.

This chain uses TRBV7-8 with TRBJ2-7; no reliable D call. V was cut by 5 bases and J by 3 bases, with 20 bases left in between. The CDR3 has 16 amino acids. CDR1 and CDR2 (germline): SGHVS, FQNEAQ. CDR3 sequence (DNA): TGTGCCAGCAGCCCAGACGGCAGGCTGATTGGCTACGAGCAGTACTTC. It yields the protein CASSPDGRLIGYEQYF.

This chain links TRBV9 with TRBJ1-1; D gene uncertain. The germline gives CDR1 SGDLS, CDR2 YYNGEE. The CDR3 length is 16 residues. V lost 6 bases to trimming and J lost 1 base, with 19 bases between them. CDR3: CASTPRYGLPNTEAFF. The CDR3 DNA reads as TGTGCCAGCACCCCCCGGTACGGACTGCCGAACACTGAAGCTTTCTTT. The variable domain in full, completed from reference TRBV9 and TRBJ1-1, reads DSGVTQTPKHLITATGQRVTLRCSPRSGDLSVYWYQQSLDQGLQFLIQYYNGEERAKGNILERFSAQQFPDLHSELNLSSLELGDSALYFCASTPRYGLPNTEAFFGQGTRLTVV.

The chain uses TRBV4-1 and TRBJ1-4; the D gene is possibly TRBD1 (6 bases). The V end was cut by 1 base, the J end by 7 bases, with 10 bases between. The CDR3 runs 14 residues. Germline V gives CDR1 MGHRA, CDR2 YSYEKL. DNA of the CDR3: TGCGCCAGCAGCCAAGGGGGGCAGGGTGAAAAACTGTTTTTT. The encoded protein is CASSQGGQGEKLFF.

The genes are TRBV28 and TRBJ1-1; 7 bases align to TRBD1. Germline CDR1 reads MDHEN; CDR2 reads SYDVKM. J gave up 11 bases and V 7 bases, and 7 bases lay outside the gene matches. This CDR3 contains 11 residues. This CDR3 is CASTTGETAFF. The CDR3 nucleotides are TGTGCCAGCACAACAGGGGAGACGGCTTTCTTT.

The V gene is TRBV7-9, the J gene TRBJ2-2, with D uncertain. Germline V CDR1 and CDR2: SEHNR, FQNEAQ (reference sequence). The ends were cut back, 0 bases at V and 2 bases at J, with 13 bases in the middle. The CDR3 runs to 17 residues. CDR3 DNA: TGTGCCAGCAGCTTAGCGCGTTTCCAGGAAAACACCGGGGAGCTGTTTTTT. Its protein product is CASSLARFQENTGELFF. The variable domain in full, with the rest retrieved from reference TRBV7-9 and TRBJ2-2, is DTGVSQNPRHKITKRGQNVTFRCDPISEHNRLYWYRQTLGQGPEFLTYFQNEAQLEKSRLLSDRFSAERPKGSFSTLEIQRTEQGDSAMYLCASSLARFQENTGELFFGEGSRLTVL.

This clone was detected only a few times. The CDR3 reads CASTFNLQGEYGYTF. The DNA of the CDR3 is TGTGCCAGCACCTTTAATCTACAGGGGGAGTATGGCTACACCTTC. The rearrangement joins TRBV7-8 to TRBJ1-2, with 8 bases lining up with TRBD1. There are 15 residues in the CDR3. V shed 7 bases and J 5 bases; nucleotides not matched to a gene: 12. Germline CDR1 reads SGHVS; CDR2 reads FQNEAQ.

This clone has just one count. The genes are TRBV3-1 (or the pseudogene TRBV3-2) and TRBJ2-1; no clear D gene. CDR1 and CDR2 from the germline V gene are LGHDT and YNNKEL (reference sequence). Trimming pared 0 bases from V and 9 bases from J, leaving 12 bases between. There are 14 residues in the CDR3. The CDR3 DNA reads TGTGCCAGCAGCCAAGAGACCGTCCGAGGTGAGCAGTTCTTC. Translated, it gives CASSQETVRGEQFF.

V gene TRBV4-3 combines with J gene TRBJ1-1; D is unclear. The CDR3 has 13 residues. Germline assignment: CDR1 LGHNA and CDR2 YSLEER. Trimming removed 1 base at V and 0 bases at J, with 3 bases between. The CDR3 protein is CASSQAVNTEAFF. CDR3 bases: TGCGCCAGCAGCCAAGCAGTGAACACTGAAGCTTTCTTT.

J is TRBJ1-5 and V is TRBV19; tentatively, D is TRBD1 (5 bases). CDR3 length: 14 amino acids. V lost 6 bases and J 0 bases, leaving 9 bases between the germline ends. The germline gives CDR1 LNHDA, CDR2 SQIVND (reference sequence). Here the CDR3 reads CASSFRASNQPQHF. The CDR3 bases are TGTGCCAGTAGCTTCAGGGCTAGCAATCAGCCCCAGCATTTT.

The CDR3 sequence: CASSLVRTGGNNEQFF. The CDR3 nucleotides read TGTGCCAGCAGCTTAGTGAGGACAGGGGGGAACAATGAGCAGTTCTTC. The chain uses TRBV7-9 and TRBJ2-1; TRBD1 matches 10 bases. The CDR3 sequence is 16 residues long. Germline CDR1 is SEHNR and CDR2 is FQNEAQ (reference sequence). V was clipped by 1 base and J by 5 bases; unmatched bases: 5. Looking up the rest from reference TRBV7-9 and TRBJ2-1 gives the full variable domain: DTGVSQNPRHKITKRGQNVTFRCDPISEHNRLYWYRQTLGQGPEFLTYFQNEAQLEKSRLLSDRFSAERPKGSFSTLEIQRTEQGDSAMYLCASSLVRTGGNNEQFFGPGTRLTVL.

CDR3 residues: CAWSPWGVYEQYF. The CDR3 nucleotides are TGTGCCTGGAGCCCGTGGGGGGTCTACGAGCAGTACTTC. The chain carries TRBV30 and TRBJ2-7; tentative D call: TRBD2 (6 bases). This CDR3 contains 13 residues. The germline V and J ends were trimmed by 3 bases and 3 bases, with 12 bases remaining between them. Germline V gene data show CDR1 as GTSNPN and CDR2 as SVGIG (reference sequence).

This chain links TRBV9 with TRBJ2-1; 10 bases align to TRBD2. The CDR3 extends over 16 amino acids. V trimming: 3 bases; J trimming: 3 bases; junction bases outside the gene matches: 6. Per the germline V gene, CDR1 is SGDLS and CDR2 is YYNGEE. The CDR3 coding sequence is TGTGCCAGCAGCGGCGGACTAGCGGTAAACTACAATGAGCAGTTCTTC. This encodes CASSGGLAVNYNEQFF.

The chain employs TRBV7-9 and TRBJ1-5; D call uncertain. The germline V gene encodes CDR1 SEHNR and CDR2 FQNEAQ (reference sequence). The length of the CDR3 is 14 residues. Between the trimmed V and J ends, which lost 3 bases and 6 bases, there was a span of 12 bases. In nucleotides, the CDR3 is TGTGCCAGCAGCTTGGGGTTGAGCGGTCAGCCCCAGCATTTT. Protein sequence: CASSLGLSGQPQHF.

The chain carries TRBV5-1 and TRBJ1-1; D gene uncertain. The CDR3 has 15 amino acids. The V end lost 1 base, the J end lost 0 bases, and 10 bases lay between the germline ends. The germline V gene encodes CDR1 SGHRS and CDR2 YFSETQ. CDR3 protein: CASSLSPSLNTEAFF. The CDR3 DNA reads TGCGCCAGCAGCTTGTCTCCCTCTCTGAACACTGAAGCTTTCTTT.